The next 11 T cell receptor beta chains were all read from a single sample in a study of PD-1 blockade in classical Hodgkin lymphoma. Time point specified: cycle 4 day 1 (C4D1), after 6 weeks of nivolumab. After autologous stem cell transplantation all patients relapsed, and prior brentuximab vedotin exposure differed between cohorts. Magnetic depletion of unwanted cells isolated CD4+ T cells from thawed PBMCs. The repertoire was sequenced with immunoSEQ multiplex PCR; TCRdb's copy has only in-frame clones and lacks some. In the table there are around 30,000 clones, around nine tenths of which are singletons. This material consisted of CD4+ T cells from blood, taken before the fourth cycle of nivolumab. All receptors derive from a human donor with classical Hodgkin lymphoma.

This chain links TRBV29-1 with TRBJ1-3, with TRBD1 as a possible D gene (6 bases). The ends were cut back, 4 bases at V and 2 bases at J, with 18 bases in the middle. This CDR3 has 16 amino acids. Germline assignment: CDR1 SQVTM and CDR2 ANQGSEA. The CDR3 is CSVARPLTGAGNTIYF. CDR3 sequence (DNA): TGCAGCGTTGCACGGCCTCTGACAGGCGCTGGAAACACCATATATTTT.

This clone was recorded once. This chain links TRBV18 with TRBJ1-1; the match to TRBD1 covers 8 bases. Germline V lookup: CDR1 KGHSH, CDR2 LQKENI. V lost 1 base, J lost 0 bases, and 7 bases stayed unmatched. The CDR3 is 17 amino acids. DNA of the CDR3: TGTGCCAGCTCACCACAGACAGGGGCGAACCTGAACACTGAAGCTTTCTTT. Its protein product is CASSPQTGANLNTEAFF. Filled out from reference TRBV18 and TRBJ1-1, the complete variable domain reads NAGVMQNPRHLVRRRGQEARLRCSPMKGHSHVYWYRQLPEEGLKFMVYLQKENIIDESGMPKERFSAEFPKEGPSILRIQQVVRGDSAAYFCASSPQTGANLNTEAFFGQGTRLTVV.

V usage is TRBV7-9 and J usage is TRBJ1-3; the D is unclear. V gave up 5 bases and J gave up 9 bases, with 11 bases separating them. CDR1 is SEHNR, CDR2 FQNEAQ, per germline (reference sequence). The CDR3 is 12 amino acids. CDR3 in DNA: TGTGCCAGCAGCCAAGGATTTGCCACCATATATTTT. Its protein is CASSQGFATIYF.

V is TRBV6-1 and J is TRBJ2-1, with 10 bases matching TRBD2. Germline V gene data show CDR1 as MNHNS and CDR2 as SASEGT. The CDR3 extends over 14 amino acids. V lost 6 bases, J lost 6 bases, and 5 bases stayed unmatched. CDR3 nucleotides: TGTGCCAGCAGGCCTAGCGGGAGTGGCAATGAGCAGTTCTTC. Its translation is CASRPSGSGNEQFF.

V gene TRBV5-4 combines with J gene TRBJ2-1; D ambiguous. Germline V lookup: CDR1 SGHNT, CDR2 YYREEE (reference sequence). The CDR3 is made up of 14 amino acids. V was clipped by 3 bases and J by 6 bases, with 13 bases between them. The CDR3 sequence is CASSSAGQFNEQFF. The CDR3 nucleotides read TGTGCCAGCAGCTCGGCCGGGCAATTCAATGAGCAGTTCTTC.

The chain employs TRBV30 and TRBJ1-1; D possibly corresponds to TRBD1 (6 bases). The germline V and J ends were trimmed by 1 base and 10 bases, with 16 bases remaining between them. This CDR3 is 13 amino acids long. Germline CDR1 GTSNPN, CDR2 SVGIG (reference sequence). The CDR3 region is CAWSATRDNSAFF. The CDR3 bases are TGTGCCTGGAGTGCCACGAGGGACAATTCAGCTTTCTTT.

The chain has TRBV5-4 and TRBJ2-1, with 12 bases matching TRBD2. The CDR3 runs to 17 residues. The V and J ends lost 0 bases and 9 bases, in that order; junction bases with no gene match: 10. Germline CDR1 and CDR2: SGHNT and YYREEE (reference sequence). The CDR3 reads CASSLGTSGNRLGEQFF. CDR3 nucleotides: TGTGCCAGCAGCTTGGGGACTAGCGGGAATAGGTTGGGTGAGCAGTTCTTC.

As to this clone: Other DNA sequences in the sample encode the same CDR3. The genes are TRBV5-1 and TRBJ1-3; perhaps TRBD1 as D (5 bases). Germline V gene lookup returns CDR1 SGHRS and CDR2 YFSETQ. Trimming stripped 0 bases from V and 0 bases from J, with 7 bases between. This CDR3 spans 15 amino acids. The CDR3 nucleotides read TGCGCCAGCAGCTTGGAAAGGGGCTCTGGAAACACCATATATTTT. Amino acids: CASSLERGSGNTIYF.

The rearrangement joins TRBV7-2 to TRBJ2-3, with TRBD2 identical over 12 bases. The CDR3 extends over 19 amino acids. Trimming at V came to 3 bases and at J to 0 bases, leaving 10 bases not matched to a gene. Germline V gene data show CDR1 as SGHTA and CDR2 as FQGNSA. The CDR3, as DNA: TGTGCCAGCAGCTTCCGACTAGCGGGAGTCCCGGGTAGCACAGATACGCAGTATTTT. Translating gives CASSFRLAGVPGSTDTQYF.

This clone was seen once. The V and J genes are TRBV7-2 and TRBJ2-7; maybe TRBD2 (6 bases). Trimming took off 1 base at V and 3 bases at J, with 13 bases between the two ends. Germline lookup yields CDR1 SGHTA and CDR2 FQGNSA. The CDR3 covers 15 residues. CDR3 sequence: CASSLESGSGYEQYF. DNA of the CDR3: TGTGCCAGCAGCTTAGAGAGCGGGTCAGGCTACGAGCAGTACTTC.

J is TRBJ2-2 and V is TRBV6-5; a possible D gene is TRBD2 (6 bases). Germline V lookup: CDR1 MNHEY, CDR2 SVGAGI. The CDR3 is 11 amino acids. Deletions cut 11 bases from V and 6 bases from J, with 10 bases between. The CDR3 reads CARGESGELFF. The CDR3 DNA sequence: TGTGCCCGCGGGGAGTCCGGGGAGCTGTTTTTT.